What follows is one T cell receptor beta chain and its context. Its antigen is not known. The entry originates in a study of cytomegalovirus exposure and HLA in healthy donors. The study's findings and limits: An Asian-associated ancestry cluster reportedly showed fewer N-insertions than the approximately 650-donor mean in a later analysis. Within an earlier analysis, most TCR beta V segments proved productive either about 87% or about 30% of the time. What a later analysis showed was that several of the most significant clusters appeared linked to common viral pathogens. Per published reports, the classifier diagnosed cytomegalovirus status with high specificity and sensitivity.

PCR was performed using 60 Vbeta and 13 Jbeta primers. Sequenced by immunoSEQ multiplex PCR; TCRdb stores in-frame clones only, minus some. With about 72,000 clones in the sample, the ten largest clones hold 4.5% to 5%. Sequencing was performed on PBMCs. The source of this sequence is a woman in her forties in good health and CMV-seropositive.

The CDR3 is CASSGRGRTNEKLFF. The CDR3, as DNA: TGTGCCAGCAGCGGCAGGGGAAGAACTAATGAAAAACTGTTTTTT. V usage is TRBV5-8 and J usage is TRBJ1-4; tentative D call: TRBD1 (6 bases). Trimming took off 4 bases at V and 1 base at J, with 11 bases between the two ends. The CDR3 has 15 residues. In germline, CDR1 is SGHTS, CDR2 YDEGEE.